The 31 T cell receptor beta chains reported below all come from one sample, sequenced in a study of cytotoxic CD8 clonotypes in ibrutinib-treated CLL. Assay used: immunoSEQ multiplex PCR; TCRdb lists only in-frame clones, some missing. Of about 97,000 clones listed, 75% to 80% are singletons. This sample comprised PBMCs, obtained after 24 months of ibrutinib treatment. These receptors all come from a human donor with chronic lymphocytic leukemia.

The V gene is TRBV6-1, the J gene TRBJ1-1, with unresolved D. The CDR3 spans 16 residues. CDR1 MNHNS and CDR2 SASEGT come from the germline V gene. V lost 1 base to trimming and J lost 0 bases, with 12 bases between them. The CDR3 reads CASSEGNGFMNTEAFF. In DNA form, the CDR3 reads TGTGCCAGCAGTGAAGGCAACGGCTTCATGAACACTGAAGCTTTCTTT.

The chain joins TRBV29-1 to TRBJ2-7; unclear D gene. Germline CDR1 SQVTM, CDR2 ANQGSEA. Trimming left V 4 bases short and J 3 bases short, with 10 bases between. CDR3 length: 12 amino acids. CDR3 region: CSVGNTLYEQYF. The CDR3 DNA reads TGCAGCGTTGGTAACACTCTCTACGAGCAGTACTTC.

The chain uses TRBV19 and TRBJ2-7, with a weak D call TRBD2 (6 bases). Germline V gives CDR1 LNHDA, CDR2 SQIVND (reference sequence). V was cut by 4 bases and J by 2 bases, with 12 bases left in between. This CDR3 contains 14 residues. The CDR3 region has the DNA TGTGCCAGTAGTAGGTTAGCGGATACCTACGAGCAGTACTTC. This gives the protein CASSRLADTYEQYF.

This chain connects TRBV11-3 to TRBJ2-3; the match to TRBD2 covers 7 bases. CDR1 and CDR2 (germline): SGHNT, YENEEA. J gave up 9 bases and V 5 bases, and 5 bases lay outside the gene matches. This CDR3 region has 12 residues. The CDR3 loop is CASSGRAGTQYF. CDR3 in DNA: TGTGCCAGCAGCGGGAGGGCCGGGACGCAGTATTTT. The whole variable domain, filled in from reference TRBV11-3 and TRBJ2-3, reads EAGVVQSPRYKIIEKKQPVAFWCNPISGHNTLYWYLQNLGQGPELLIRYENEEAVDDSQLPKDRFSAERLKGVDSTLKIQPAELGDSAVYLCASSGRAGTQYFGPGTRLTVL.

There are a few counts of this clone. The chain is built from TRBV19 and TRBJ1-1, with D possibly TRBD1 on 6 matching bases. V dropped 8 bases and J dropped 1 base, with 11 bases sitting between them. Germline V lookup: CDR1 LNHDA, CDR2 SQIVND (reference sequence). This CDR3 is 13 amino acids long. The CDR3 reads CASRWGANTEAFF. In DNA, the CDR3 is TGTGCCAGTCGATGGGGGGCGAACACTGAAGCTTTCTTT.

The gene calls are TRBV6-6 and TRBJ2-1; possible D gene TRBD1, 6 bases. The V gene lost 8 bases and the J gene lost 8 bases, with 16 bases spanning the gap. CDR1 and CDR2 from the germline V gene are MNHNY and SVGAGI (reference sequence). The CDR3 is 13 amino acids. This CDR3 is CASRTVTIHEQFF. The CDR3 nucleotides read TGTGCCAGCCGGACAGTAACAATACATGAGCAGTTCTTC.

The genes are TRBV4-2 and TRBJ2-7; 8 bases line up with TRBD1. V was clipped by 1 base and J by 6 bases; unmatched bases: 8. This CDR3 region has 15 residues. CDR1 LGHNA and CDR2 YNFKEQ come from the germline V gene. The CDR3 sequence: CASSQGQGAVGEQYF. DNA of the CDR3: TGTGCCAGCAGCCAAGGCCAGGGGGCGGTTGGCGAGCAGTACTTC.

This chain connects TRBV18 to TRBJ2-1; 7 nucleotides match TRBD1. J was trimmed by 6 bases and V by 5 bases; bases with no gene match: 13. Germline assignment: CDR1 KGHSH and CDR2 LQKENI. This CDR3 comprises 16 residues. CDR3 amino acids: CASSAWAQGIVNEQFF. DNA for the CDR3: TGTGCCAGCTCAGCCTGGGCACAGGGGATAGTCAATGAGCAGTTCTTC.

V usage is TRBV18 and J usage is TRBJ1-3; TRBD1 is a possible D gene (6 bases). With 2 bases removed from V and 0 bases from J, the gap between germline ends came to 11 bases. The CDR3 has 16 amino acids. CDR1 and CDR2 from the germline V gene are KGHSH and LQKENI. The CDR3 coding sequence is TGTGCCAGCTCACCATCCGGGGACACCTCTGGAAACACCATATATTTT. Its translation: CASSPSGDTSGNTIYF.

The rearrangement uses TRBV18 and TRBJ1-2, with TRBD1 matching 10 bases. V shed 2 bases and J 8 bases; nucleotides not matched to a gene: 2. CDR1 is KGHSH, CDR2 LQKENI, per germline. This CDR3 has 13 amino acids. CDR3 nucleotide sequence: TGTGCCAGCTCACCAGTGGGACAGGGGGGCTACACCTTC. This encodes CASSPVGQGGYTF.

The chain recombines TRBV14 with TRBJ1-4; no reliable D call. The V gene lost 4 bases and the J gene lost 5 bases, with 11 bases spanning the gap. CDR3 length: 14 amino acids. The V gene's germline CDR1 is SGHDN and CDR2 FVKESK. The CDR3 DNA sequence: TGTGCCAGCAGCCCCGGAGGCGTAAATGAAAAACTGTTTTTT. Translating gives CASSPGGVNEKLFF. The whole variable domain, remainder taken from reference TRBV14 and TRBJ1-4, is EAGVTQFPSHSVIEKGQTVTLRCDPISGHDNLYWYRRVMGKEIKFLLHFVKESKQDESGMPNNRFLAERTGGTYSTLKVQPAELEDSGVYFCASSPGGVNEKLFFGSGTQLSVL.

The table lists this clone with a count of one. CDR3 amino acids: CASSPNGLNTEAFF. The CDR3 DNA sequence: TGTGCCAGTAGCCCCAATGGACTGAACACTGAAGCTTTCTTT. The chain uses TRBV19 and TRBJ1-1; D unclear. V was trimmed by 6 bases and J by 0 bases, leaving 11 bases between them. This CDR3 contains 14 residues. Germline CDR1 and CDR2: LNHDA and SQIVND (reference sequence).

This chain joins TRBV5-4 and TRBJ2-5; 8 positions agree with TRBD2. Germline CDR1 SGHNT, CDR2 YYREEE (reference sequence). Trimming removed 3 bases from V and 5 bases from J; junction bases left unmatched: 15. CDR3 length equals 17 residues. Here the CDR3 reads CASSSPTLAEIPETQYF. In DNA form, the CDR3 reads TGTGCCAGCAGCTCGCCAACACTAGCGGAGATCCCGGAGACCCAGTACTTC.

The chain couples TRBV28 to TRBJ2-3; no definite D call. The CDR3 extends over 12 amino acids. Between the trimmed V and J ends, which lost 7 bases and 0 bases, there was a span of 5 bases. In germline, CDR1 is MDHEN, CDR2 SYDVKM. CDR3 coding DNA: TGTGCCAGCACCCCTAGCACAGATACGCAGTATTTT. As protein: CASTPSTDTQYF.

The chain links TRBV19 to TRBJ2-3; the match to TRBD2 covers 8 bases. This CDR3 comprises 15 residues. The junction had 9 bases not matched to a gene; V was cut back by 6 bases and J by 4 bases. Germline V CDR1 and CDR2: LNHDA, SQIVND (reference sequence). CDR3 sequence: CASREWTSNPDTQYF. CDR3 nucleotides: TGTGCCAGTAGGGAGTGGACTAGCAACCCAGATACGCAGTATTTT. The full variable domain, with the rest looked up from reference TRBV19 and TRBJ2-3, is DGGITQSPKYLFRKEGQNVTLSCEQNLNHDAMYWYRQDPGQGLRLIYYSQIVNDFQKGDIAEGYSVSREKKESFPLTVTSAQKNPTAFYLCASREWTSNPDTQYFGPGTRLTVL.

This clone has a handful of counts. CDR3 region: CASTRDRANTGELFF. The CDR3 DNA reads as TGTGCCAGTACTAGGGACAGGGCGAACACCGGGGAGCTGTTTTTT. The rearrangement links TRBV19 to TRBJ2-2; 9 nucleotides align to TRBD1. Germline V gene lookup returns CDR1 LNHDA and CDR2 SQIVND (reference sequence). The ends lost 7 bases at V and 0 bases at J; junction bases unmatched: 3. The CDR3 loop spans 15 amino acids. Together with reference TRBV19 and TRBJ2-2, the CDR3 gives the full variable domain: DGGITQSPKYLFRKEGQNVTLSCEQNLNHDAMYWYRQDPGQGLRLIYYSQIVNDFQKGDIAEGYSVSREKKESFPLTVTSAQKNPTAFYLCASTRDRANTGELFFGEGSRLTVL.

The chain has TRBV19 and TRBJ2-7; D is perhaps TRBD1 (6 bases). CDR1 is LNHDA, CDR2 SQIVND, per germline (reference sequence). The CDR3 is made up of 14 amino acids. Trimming pared 5 bases from V and 0 bases from J, leaving 11 bases between. The CDR3 spells CASSPTGNSYEQYF. CDR3 in DNA: TGTGCCAGTAGTCCTACAGGGAACTCCTACGAGCAGTACTTC.

The chain couples TRBV28 to TRBJ1-2; 10 bases agree with TRBD1. Germline V CDR1 and CDR2: MDHEN, SYDVKM. The CDR3 length is 16 residues. V shed 4 bases, J shed 5 bases, and the junction held 10 bases outside the gene matches. The CDR3 region is CASSSPGQGTGYGYTF. CDR3 DNA: TGTGCCAGCAGTTCCCCGGGACAGGGGACTGGGTATGGCTACACCTTC.

The gene calls are TRBV27 and TRBJ2-5, with 10 positions matching TRBD2. J gave up 1 base and V 5 bases, and 4 bases lay outside the gene matches. In germline, CDR1 is MNHEY, CDR2 SMNVEV (reference sequence). The CDR3 runs 15 residues. As DNA, the CDR3 is TGTGCCAGCAGTCTTCGACTAGCGGGCCAAGAGACCCAGTACTTC. Its translation: CASSLRLAGQETQYF.

The gene calls are TRBV28 and TRBJ1-1, with a tentative D call TRBD1 (6 bases). The germline V gene has CDR1 MDHEN and CDR2 SYDVKM. The CDR3 is made up of 12 amino acids. Trimming cost V 3 bases and J 9 bases, with 11 bases left between them. The CDR3 sequence: CASSLLQGKAFF. Written as DNA, the CDR3 is TGTGCCAGCAGTTTGTTACAGGGCAAAGCTTTCTTT.

In this sample, this clone turned up once. CDR3 protein: CASSLLALAGGYGNEQFF. In DNA form, the CDR3 reads TGTGCCAGCAGTTTATTGGCCCTAGCGGGGGGGTACGGCAATGAGCAGTTCTTC. The V and J genes are TRBV27 and TRBJ2-1; 12 bases are shared with TRBD2. The V segment lost 1 base and the J segment 6 bases; nucleotides outside the gene matches: 10. Germline V lookup: CDR1 MNHEY, CDR2 SMNVEV (reference sequence). CDR3 size: 18 residues.

The genes are TRBV28 and TRBJ1-3, with 10 nucleotides matching TRBD1. Germline CDR1 reads MDHEN; CDR2 reads SYDVKM. The CDR3 consists of 15 residues. V gave up 8 bases and J gave up 7 bases; unmatched junction bases: 11. CDR3 DNA sequence: TGTGCCAGCCGGTACCGGGACAGGGGAGGGAACACCATATATTTT. This translates into CASRYRDRGGNTIYF.

This chain uses TRBV18 with TRBJ1-1; D is possibly TRBD1 (5 bases). CDR3 size: 18 residues. Germline V gene lookup returns CDR1 KGHSH and CDR2 LQKENI. Trimming shortened V by 3 bases and J by 0 bases, and 20 bases separated the two germline ends. CDR3 region: CASSPTERPGLLNTEAFF. The DNA of the CDR3 is TGTGCCAGCTCACCGACGGAGAGGCCGGGACTCTTGAACACTGAAGCTTTCTTT.

As for this clone: One end of the junction does not line up with germline, which may come from a read error. The CDR3 region is CASSLPTGTDTQYF. The CDR3, as DNA: TGTGCCAGCAGCTTGCCTACTGGCACGGATACGCAGTATTTT. This rearrangement joins TRBV5-4 to TRBJ2-3, with D unresolved. The V gene's germline CDR1 is SGHNT and CDR2 YYREEE (reference sequence). The CDR3 spans 14 residues.

The rearrangement links TRBV28 to TRBJ1-3; 7 bases line up with TRBD1. Germline V gene lookup returns CDR1 MDHEN and CDR2 SYDVKM. The CDR3 runs 14 residues. V was clipped by 5 bases and J by 4 bases; unmatched bases: 5. The DNA of the CDR3 is TGTGCCAGCAGTAGCGACAGGGTAGGAAACACCATATATTTT. It yields the protein CASSSDRVGNTIYF.

The chain combines TRBV18 with TRBJ2-7; D unclear. The germline gives CDR1 KGHSH, CDR2 LQKENI. This CDR3 has 14 residues. Deletions cut 5 bases from V and 5 bases from J, with 16 bases between. CDR3 in amino acids: CASSFLPPGHEQYF. Written as DNA, the CDR3 is TGTGCCAGCTCATTTCTCCCACCAGGCCACGAGCAGTACTTC.

This chain joins TRBV6-5 and TRBJ2-1; 12 nucleotides agree with TRBD2. This CDR3 comprises 15 residues. Trimming cost V 4 bases and J 5 bases; bases outside gene matches: 3. Germline V gives CDR1 MNHEY, CDR2 SVGAGI. The CDR3 nucleotides read TGTGCCAGCAGTTTGCTAGCGGGGGGGGACAATGAGCAGTTCTTC. Its protein product is CASSLLAGGDNEQFF.

The rearrangement links TRBV7-2 to TRBJ1-2, with D uncertain. Deletions cut 3 bases from V and 1 base from J, with 12 bases between. This CDR3 has 15 residues. Germline CDR1 reads SGHTA; CDR2 reads FQGNSA. CDR3 sequence: CASSFSGNNNYGYTF. CDR3 DNA: TGTGCCAGCAGCTTCTCGGGGAATAATAACTATGGCTACACCTTC.

This chain uses TRBV28 with TRBJ2-7; the match to TRBD1 covers 12 bases. Unmatched junction bases numbered 5, after V lost 2 bases and J lost 9 bases. The CDR3 contains 14 residues. Germline CDR1 reads MDHEN; CDR2 reads SYDVKM. DNA for the CDR3: TGTGCCAGCAGTTTAGGGACAGGGGGCTCTGTGCAGTACTTC. Protein sequence: CASSLGTGGSVQYF.

This chain connects TRBV18 to TRBJ2-1; 16 bases fit TRBD2. Germline CDR1 and CDR2: KGHSH and LQKENI. This CDR3 spans 18 amino acids. V shed 0 bases and J 7 bases; nucleotides not matched to a gene: 6. The CDR3 nucleotides are TGTGCCAGCTCACCACCGGGACTAGCGGGAGGGCAATTGAATGAGCAGTTCTTC. As protein: CASSPPGLAGGQLNEQFF.

The chain recombines TRBV21-1 with TRBJ1-1; the table's D call, TRBD1, has no DNA check behind it. TRBV21-1 is given as a pseudogene. CDR3 length: 12 amino acids. The CDR3 sequence: CATRTFDTEAFF. CDR3 nucleotide sequence: TGTGCCACCAGGACATTCGACACTGAAGCTTTCTTT.